This record covers a single TCR beta chain. Antigen: not known. Time point described: week 23, last vaccination. The vaccine gave 300 ug of a 20-mer mutant IDH1 peptide subcutaneously per dose. The data originate from a study of a mutant IDH1 vaccine in newly diagnosed glioma. Study-level results: Among patients, approximately 93% showed immune responses induced by the vaccine.

Data came from immunoSEQ multiplex PCR; TCRdb stores just in-frame clones and leaves some out. There are 40,000 or so clones in the sample; approximately 84% occur only once, and 2.4% lies in the top ten. Germline V gene data show CDR1 as SNHLY and CDR2 as FYNNEI. The CDR3 consists of 21 residues. V was pared by 6 bases and J by 1 base, with 24 bases of the junction left unmatched. The sequence was collected from a woman aged 18-29 years with glioma. Some clones in this sample may be carry-over from other donors' samples. Source: PBMCs, taken from a glioma patient whose treatment included an IDH1 peptide vaccine. The genes are TRBV2 and TRBJ2-5; TRBD2 aligns across 9 bases. CDR3 nucleotide sequence: TGTGCCAGCAGCCTGATAGGGTATGACTTGGCTAGCGGGGAGAGCCAAGAGACCCAGTACTTC. Translated, it gives CASSLIGYDLASGESQETQYF.